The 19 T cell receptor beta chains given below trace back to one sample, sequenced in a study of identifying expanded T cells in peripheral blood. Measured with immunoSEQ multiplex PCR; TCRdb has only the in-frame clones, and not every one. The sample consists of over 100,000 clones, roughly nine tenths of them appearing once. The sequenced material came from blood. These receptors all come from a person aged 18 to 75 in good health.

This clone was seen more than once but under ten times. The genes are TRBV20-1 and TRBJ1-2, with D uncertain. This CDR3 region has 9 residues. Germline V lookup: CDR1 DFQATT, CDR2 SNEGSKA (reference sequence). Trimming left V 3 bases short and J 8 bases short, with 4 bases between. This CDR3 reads CSASGGYTF. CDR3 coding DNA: TGCAGTGCTAGCGGAGGCTACACCTTC.

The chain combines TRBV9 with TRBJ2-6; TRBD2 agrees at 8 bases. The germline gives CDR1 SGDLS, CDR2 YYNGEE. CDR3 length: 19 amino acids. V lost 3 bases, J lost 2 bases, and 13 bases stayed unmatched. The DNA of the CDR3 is TGTGCCAGCAGCGGAAACCTTCGGCGGGGGGTGGCTGGGGCCAACGTCCTGACTTTC. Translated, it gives CASSGNLRRGVAGANVLTF.

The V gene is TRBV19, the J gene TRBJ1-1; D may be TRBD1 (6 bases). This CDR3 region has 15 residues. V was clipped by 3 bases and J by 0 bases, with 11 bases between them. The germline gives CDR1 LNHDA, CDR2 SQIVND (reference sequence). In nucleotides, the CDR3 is TGTGCCAGTAGTATCACAGGGATTTTGAACACTGAAGCTTTCTTT. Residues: CASSITGILNTEAFF.

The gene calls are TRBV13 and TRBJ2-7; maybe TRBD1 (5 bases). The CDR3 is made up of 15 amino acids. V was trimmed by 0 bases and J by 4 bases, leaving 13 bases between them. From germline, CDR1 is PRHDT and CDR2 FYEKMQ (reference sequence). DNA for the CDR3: TGTGCCAGCAGCTTAGGTCCAGGGTATAGTTACGAGCAGTACTTC. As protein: CASSLGPGYSYEQYF.

The CDR3 is CASMVGVQGWYEQYF. The CDR3 region has the DNA TGTGCCAGCATGGTTGGGGTGCAGGGGTGGTACGAGCAGTACTTC. The chain joins TRBV28 to TRBJ2-7, with D perhaps matching TRBD1 (6 bases). Germline V gene lookup returns CDR1 MDHEN and CDR2 SYDVKM. V dropped 7 bases and J dropped 4 bases, with 20 bases sitting between them. This CDR3 contains 15 residues.

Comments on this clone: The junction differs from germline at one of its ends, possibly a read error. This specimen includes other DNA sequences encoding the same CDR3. CDR3 amino acids: CASSELGGIYGYTF. The CDR3 nucleotides read TGCGCCAGCAGTGAACTGGGGGGAATTTATGGCTACACCTTC. This rearrangement joins TRBV25-1 to TRBJ1-2, with D perhaps TRBD1 (5 bases). CDR1 is MGHDK and CDR2 is SYGVNS in the germline V gene. The CDR3 is made up of 14 amino acids.

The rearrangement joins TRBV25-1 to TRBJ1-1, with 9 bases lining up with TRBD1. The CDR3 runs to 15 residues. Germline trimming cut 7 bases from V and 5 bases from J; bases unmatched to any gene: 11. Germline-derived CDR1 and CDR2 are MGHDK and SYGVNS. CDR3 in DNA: TGTGCCAGCACACCTTCCGGGACAGGGTCGACTGAAGCTTTCTTT. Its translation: CASTPSGTGSTEAFF. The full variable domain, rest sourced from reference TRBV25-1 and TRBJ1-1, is EADIYQTPRYLVIGTGKKITLECSQTMGHDKMYWYQQDPGMELHLIHYSYGVNSTEKGDLSSESTVSRIRTEHFPLTLESARPSHTSQYLCASTPSGTGSTEAFFGQGTRLTVV.

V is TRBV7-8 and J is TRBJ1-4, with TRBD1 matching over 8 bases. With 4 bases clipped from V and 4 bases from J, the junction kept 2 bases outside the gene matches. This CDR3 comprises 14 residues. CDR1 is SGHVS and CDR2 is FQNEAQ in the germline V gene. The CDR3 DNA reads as TGTGCCAGCAGCTCCGGACAGGGTAATGAAAAACTGTTTTTT. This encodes CASSSGQGNEKLFF.

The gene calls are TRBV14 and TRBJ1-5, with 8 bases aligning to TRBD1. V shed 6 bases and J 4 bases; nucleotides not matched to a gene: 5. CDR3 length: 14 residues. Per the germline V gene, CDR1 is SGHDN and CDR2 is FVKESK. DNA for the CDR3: TGTGCCAGCAGTGCCGGGACAGGTAATCAGCCCCAGCATTTT. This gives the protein CASSAGTGNQPQHF.

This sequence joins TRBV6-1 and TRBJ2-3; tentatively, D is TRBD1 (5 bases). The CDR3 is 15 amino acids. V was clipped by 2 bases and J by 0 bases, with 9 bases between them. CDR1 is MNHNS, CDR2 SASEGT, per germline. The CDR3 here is CASSEQGGSTDTQYF. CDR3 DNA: TGTGCCAGCAGTGAACAGGGTGGGAGCACAGATACGCAGTATTTT.

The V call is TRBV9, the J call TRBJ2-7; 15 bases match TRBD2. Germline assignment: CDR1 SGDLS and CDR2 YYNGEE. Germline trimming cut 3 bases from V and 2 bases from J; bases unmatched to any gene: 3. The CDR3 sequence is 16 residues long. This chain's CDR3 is CASSEGLAGGTYEQYF. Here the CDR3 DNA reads TGTGCCAGCAGCGAGGGACTAGCGGGAGGAACCTACGAGCAGTACTTC.

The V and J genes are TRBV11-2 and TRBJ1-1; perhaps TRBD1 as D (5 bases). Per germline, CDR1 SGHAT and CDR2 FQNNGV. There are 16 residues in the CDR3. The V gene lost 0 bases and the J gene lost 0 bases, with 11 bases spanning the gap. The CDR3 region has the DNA TGTGCCAGCAGCTTAGAACCGGGACGGATGAACACTGAAGCTTTCTTT. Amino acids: CASSLEPGRMNTEAFF.

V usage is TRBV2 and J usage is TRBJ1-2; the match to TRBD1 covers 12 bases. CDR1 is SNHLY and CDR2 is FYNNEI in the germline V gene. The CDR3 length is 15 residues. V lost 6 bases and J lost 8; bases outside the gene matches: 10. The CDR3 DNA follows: TGTGCCAGCAGCTCATCGGGACAGGGGGCGTACGGCTACACCTTC. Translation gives CASSSSGQGAYGYTF.

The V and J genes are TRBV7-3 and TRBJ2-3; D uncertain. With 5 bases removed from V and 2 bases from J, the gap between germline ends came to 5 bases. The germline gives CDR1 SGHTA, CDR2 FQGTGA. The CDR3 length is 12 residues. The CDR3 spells CASSHNTDTQYF. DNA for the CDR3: TGTGCCAGCAGCCATAACACAGATACGCAGTATTTT.

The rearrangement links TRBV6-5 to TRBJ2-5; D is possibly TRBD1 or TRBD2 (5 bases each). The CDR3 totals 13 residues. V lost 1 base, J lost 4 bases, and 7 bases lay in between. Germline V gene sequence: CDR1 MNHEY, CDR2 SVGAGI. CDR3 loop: CASSYYGAETQYF. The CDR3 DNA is TGTGCCAGCAGTTACTACGGGGCAGAGACCCAGTACTTC.

The chain's CDR3 is CASSYRGGVEQYF. The DNA of the CDR3 is TGTGCCAGCAGTTACCGGGGAGGGGTCGAGCAGTACTTC. The chain is built from TRBV6-5 and TRBJ2-5; TRBD2 aligns across 7 bases. The J call may be wrong; the DNA end is better matched by TRBJ2-7. The germline CDR1 and CDR2 sequences are MNHEY and SVGAGI. CDR3 size: 13 residues.

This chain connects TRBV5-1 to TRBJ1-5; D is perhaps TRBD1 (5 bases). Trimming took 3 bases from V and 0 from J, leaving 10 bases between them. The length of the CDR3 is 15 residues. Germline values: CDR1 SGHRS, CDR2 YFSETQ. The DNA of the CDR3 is TGCGCCAGCAGCTCCGGGACGGATAGCAATCAGCCCCAGCATTTT. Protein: CASSSGTDSNQPQHF.

The chain's CDR3 is CASSSTSAGPNTGELFF. The CDR3 DNA follows: TGTGCCAGCAGTTCTACGTCAGCGGGCCCGAACACCGGGGAGCTGTTTTTT. V is TRBV28 and J is TRBJ2-2; tentative D call: TRBD2 (6 bases). From germline, CDR1 is MDHEN and CDR2 SYDVKM. The V and J ends lost 4 bases and 0 bases respectively, with 15 bases between them. The CDR3 totals 17 residues.

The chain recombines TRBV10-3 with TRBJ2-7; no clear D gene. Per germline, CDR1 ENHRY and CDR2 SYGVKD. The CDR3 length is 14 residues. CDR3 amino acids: CGNILPGPSYEQYF. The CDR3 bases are TGTGGGAACATCCTACCGGGCCCCTCCTACGAGCAGTACTTC.